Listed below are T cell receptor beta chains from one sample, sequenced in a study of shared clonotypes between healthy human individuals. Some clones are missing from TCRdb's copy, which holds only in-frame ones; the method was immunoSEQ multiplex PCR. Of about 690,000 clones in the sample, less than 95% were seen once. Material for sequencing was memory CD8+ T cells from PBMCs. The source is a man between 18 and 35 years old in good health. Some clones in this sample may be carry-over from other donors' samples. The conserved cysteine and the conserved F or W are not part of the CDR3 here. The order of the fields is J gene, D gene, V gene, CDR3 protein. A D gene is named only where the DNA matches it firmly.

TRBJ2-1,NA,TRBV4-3,ASSHIRGAYNEQF
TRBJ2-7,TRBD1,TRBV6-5,ASSTRTGNFYEQY
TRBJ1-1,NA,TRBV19,ASSIDPSSLPPEAF
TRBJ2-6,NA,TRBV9,ASSVAGTGANVLT
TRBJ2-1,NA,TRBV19,ASTPRVPNNEQF
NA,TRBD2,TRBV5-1,ASSLFPFSERENEQY
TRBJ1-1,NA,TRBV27,ASGLLWEGEAF
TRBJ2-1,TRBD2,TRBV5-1,ASSLASGSSYNEQF
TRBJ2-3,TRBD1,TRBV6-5,ASSYSTGGADTQY
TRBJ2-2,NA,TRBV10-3,AILRSSTNTGELF
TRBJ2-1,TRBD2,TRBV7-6,ASSQPSGRDYNEQF
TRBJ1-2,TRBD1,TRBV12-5,ASGLADRVYNYGYT
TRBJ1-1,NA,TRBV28,ASSPPRHIGTEAF
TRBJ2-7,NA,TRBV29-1,SVEFRGRSDYEQY
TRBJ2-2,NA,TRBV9,ASSGEMGTGELF
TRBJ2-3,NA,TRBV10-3,AISETEPHQGPTDTQY
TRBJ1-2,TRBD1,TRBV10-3,AISGGTGWDYGYT